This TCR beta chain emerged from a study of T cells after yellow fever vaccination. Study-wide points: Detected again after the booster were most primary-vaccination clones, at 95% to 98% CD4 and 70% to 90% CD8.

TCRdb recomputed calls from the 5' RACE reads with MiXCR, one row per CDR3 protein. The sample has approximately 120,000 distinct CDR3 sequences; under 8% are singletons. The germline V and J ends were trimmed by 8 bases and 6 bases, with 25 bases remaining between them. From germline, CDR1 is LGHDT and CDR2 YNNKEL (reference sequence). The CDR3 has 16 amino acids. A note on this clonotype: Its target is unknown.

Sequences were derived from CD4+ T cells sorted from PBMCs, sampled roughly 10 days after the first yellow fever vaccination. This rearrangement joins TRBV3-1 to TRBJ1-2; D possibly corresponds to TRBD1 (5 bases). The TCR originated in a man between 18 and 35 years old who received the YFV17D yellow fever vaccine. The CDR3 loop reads CASSKEVSRTHNGYTF. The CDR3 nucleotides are TGTGCCAGCTCCAAGGAGGTTTCGAGGACACACAATGGCTACACCTTC.